The T cell receptor beta chain under discussion was sequenced for a study of blood T cell repertoires in COVID-19. Study information: COVID-19 samples from acute and convalescent phases originated in the United States, Italy and Spain.

Profiling relied on immunoSEQ multiplex PCR, and the TCRdb table lists in-frame clones only, not all of them. There are about 210,000 clones in the sample; over 75% occur only once, and over 2% lies in the top ten. Trimming cost V 5 bases and J 3 bases; bases outside gene matches: 6. The CDR3 is made up of 16 amino acids. The germline V gene has CDR1 SEHNR and CDR2 FQNEAQ (reference sequence). The chain couples TRBV7-9 to TRBJ2-2; 10 positions agree with TRBD2. This sequence was found in a woman between 70 and 85 years old with COVID-19, enrolled during active disease. Sequencing was carried out using peripheral blood. CDR3 sequence: CASSVNSGRYTGELFF. Here the CDR3 DNA reads TGTGCCAGCAGCGTAAATAGCGGGAGGTACACCGGGGAGCTGTTTTTT.